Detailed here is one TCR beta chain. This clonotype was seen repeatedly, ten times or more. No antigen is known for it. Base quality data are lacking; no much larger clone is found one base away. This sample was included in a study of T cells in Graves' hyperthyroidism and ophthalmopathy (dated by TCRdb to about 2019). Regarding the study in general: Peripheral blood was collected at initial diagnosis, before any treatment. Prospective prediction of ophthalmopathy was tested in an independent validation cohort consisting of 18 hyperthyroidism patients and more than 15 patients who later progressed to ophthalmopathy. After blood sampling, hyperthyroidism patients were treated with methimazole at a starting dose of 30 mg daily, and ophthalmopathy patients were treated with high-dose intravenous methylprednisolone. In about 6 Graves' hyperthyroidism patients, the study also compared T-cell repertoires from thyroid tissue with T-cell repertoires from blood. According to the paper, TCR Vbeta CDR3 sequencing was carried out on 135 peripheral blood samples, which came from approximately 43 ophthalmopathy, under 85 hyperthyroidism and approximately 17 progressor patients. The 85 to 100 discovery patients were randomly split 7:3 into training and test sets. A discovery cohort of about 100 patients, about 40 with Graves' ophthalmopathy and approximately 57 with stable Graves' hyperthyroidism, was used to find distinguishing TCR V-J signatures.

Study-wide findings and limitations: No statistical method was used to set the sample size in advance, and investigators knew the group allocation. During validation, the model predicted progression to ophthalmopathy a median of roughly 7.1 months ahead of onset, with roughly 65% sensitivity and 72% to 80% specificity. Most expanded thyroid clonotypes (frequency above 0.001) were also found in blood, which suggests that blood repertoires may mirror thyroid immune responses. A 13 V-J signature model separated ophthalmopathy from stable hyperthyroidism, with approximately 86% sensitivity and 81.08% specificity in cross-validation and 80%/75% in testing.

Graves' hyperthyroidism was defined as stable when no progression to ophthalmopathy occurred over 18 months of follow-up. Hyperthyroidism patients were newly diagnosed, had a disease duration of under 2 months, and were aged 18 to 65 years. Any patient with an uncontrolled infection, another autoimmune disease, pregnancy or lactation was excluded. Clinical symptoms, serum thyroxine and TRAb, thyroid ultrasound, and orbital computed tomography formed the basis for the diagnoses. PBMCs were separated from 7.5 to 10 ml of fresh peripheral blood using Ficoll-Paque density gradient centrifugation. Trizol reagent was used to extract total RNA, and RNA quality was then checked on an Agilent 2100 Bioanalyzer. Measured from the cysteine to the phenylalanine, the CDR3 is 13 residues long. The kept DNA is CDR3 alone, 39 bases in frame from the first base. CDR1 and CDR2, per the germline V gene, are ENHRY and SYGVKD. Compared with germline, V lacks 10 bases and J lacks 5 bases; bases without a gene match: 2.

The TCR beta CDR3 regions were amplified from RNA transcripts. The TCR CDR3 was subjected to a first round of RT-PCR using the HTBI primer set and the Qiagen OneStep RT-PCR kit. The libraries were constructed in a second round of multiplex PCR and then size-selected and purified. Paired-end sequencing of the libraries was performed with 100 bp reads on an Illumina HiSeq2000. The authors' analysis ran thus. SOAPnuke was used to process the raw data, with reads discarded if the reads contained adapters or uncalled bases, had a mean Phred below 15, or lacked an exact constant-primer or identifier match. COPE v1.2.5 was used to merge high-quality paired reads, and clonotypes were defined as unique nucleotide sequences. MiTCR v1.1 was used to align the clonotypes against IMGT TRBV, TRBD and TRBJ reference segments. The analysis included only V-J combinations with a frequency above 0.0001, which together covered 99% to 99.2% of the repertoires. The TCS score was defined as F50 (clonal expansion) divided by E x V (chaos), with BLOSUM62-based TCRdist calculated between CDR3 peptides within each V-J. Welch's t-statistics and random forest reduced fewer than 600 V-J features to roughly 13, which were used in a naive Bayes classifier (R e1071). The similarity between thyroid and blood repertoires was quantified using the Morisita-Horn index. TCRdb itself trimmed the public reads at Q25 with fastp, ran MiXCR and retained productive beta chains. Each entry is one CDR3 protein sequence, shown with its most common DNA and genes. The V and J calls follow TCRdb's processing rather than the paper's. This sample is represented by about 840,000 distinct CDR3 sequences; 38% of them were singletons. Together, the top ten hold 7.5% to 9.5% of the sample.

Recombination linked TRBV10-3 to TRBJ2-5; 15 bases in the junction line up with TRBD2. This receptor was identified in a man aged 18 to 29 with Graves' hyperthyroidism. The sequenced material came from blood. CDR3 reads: CATGLAGGETQYF. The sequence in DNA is TGTGCCACTGGACTAGCGGGAGGGGAGACCCAGTACTTC.